This T cell receptor (beta chain) was recovered during a study of cytomegalovirus exposure and HLA in healthy donors. In the study overall: Clustering assigned 70% to 90% of the roughly 400 genotyped donors to the Caucasian-associated ancestry cluster.

V dropped 4 bases and J dropped 0 bases, with 18 bases sitting between them. The CDR3 is made up of 18 amino acids. Germline V gene sequence: CDR1 LNHNV, CDR2 YYDKDF (reference sequence). Broader study findings: Within a later analysis, the majority of CMV-associated TCR beta chains appeared HLA-restricted. Fewer N-insertions than the roughly 650-donor mean were reportedly shown by an Asian-associated ancestry cluster in a later analysis.

Use of 60 Vbeta and 13 Jbeta primers characterized the PCR. Clones were read by immunoSEQ multiplex PCR, and TCRdb kept only the in-frame ones, dropping some. This sample yields 180,000 or so clones, of which approximately 84% are seen a single time; about 2.6% belongs to the top ten. This clone was observed a few times. Its antigen is not known. The chain carries TRBV15 and TRBJ1-4; TRBD1 is a possible D gene (5 bases). The sample taken for sequencing was PBMCs. This clonotype was obtained from a female donor in good health and CMV-seronegative. The CDR3 reads CATSTERRTGTTNEKLFF. The CDR3 bases are TGTGCCACCAGCACGGAACGTCGAACAGGTACAACTAATGAAAAACTGTTTTTT.